The T cell receptor beta chain described here comes from a study of tumor-infiltrating lymphocytes in primary liver carcinoma. Study summary: Measuring roughly 4 to 10 cm across, the tumors were staged as T1-T3 N0M0. Per sample, productive TCRbeta reads numbered roughly 3.5 to 8 million, similar across tissue types.

CDR3 length: 15 residues. The germline gives CDR1 MRHNA, CDR2 SNTAGT. Remarks on this clonotype: The CDR3 carries no conserved terminal phenylalanine or tryptophan, so it likely arises from a read error.

From around 18-30 mg of unsorted bulk tissue, DNA and RNA were co-extracted together. A primer matching the constant region was used to make TCR beta cDNA from approximately 500 ng of total RNA. What produced the TCR beta libraries was three nested multiplex PCR rounds using slightly modified ARM-PCR. Investigators reported that the first two PCR rounds, at 10 cycles each, used TRBV1-TRBV30 forward primers with a C-beta reverse primer. A single record per CDR3 protein comes from TCRdb applying MiXCR to the multiplex PCR reads. The sample gives tens of thousands of distinct CDR3 sequences, 75% of which show up once; 37% is in the top ten.

The TCR sequence derives from a man in his forties with primary liver carcinoma and hepatitis B virus infection. The rearrangement joins TRBV6-4 to TRBJ1-1; D ambiguous. Sequencing was carried out using tumor-adjacent normal liver tissue. CDR3 sequence (DNA): TGCGCCAGCAGTGACTCGGCAGAGATGAACACTGAAGCTTTCATT. Protein sequence: CASSDSAEMNTEAFI.